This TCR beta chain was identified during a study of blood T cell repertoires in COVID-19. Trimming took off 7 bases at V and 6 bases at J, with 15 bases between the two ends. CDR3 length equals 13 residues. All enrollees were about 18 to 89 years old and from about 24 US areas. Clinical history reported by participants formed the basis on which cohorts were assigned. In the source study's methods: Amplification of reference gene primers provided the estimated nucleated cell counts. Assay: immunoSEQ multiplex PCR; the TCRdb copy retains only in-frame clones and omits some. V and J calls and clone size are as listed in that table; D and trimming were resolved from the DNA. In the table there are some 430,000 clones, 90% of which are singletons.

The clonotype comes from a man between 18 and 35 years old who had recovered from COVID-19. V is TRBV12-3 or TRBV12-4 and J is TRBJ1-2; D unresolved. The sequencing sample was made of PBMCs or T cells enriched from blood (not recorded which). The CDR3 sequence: CASTRTTTNGYTF. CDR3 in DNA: TGTGCCAGCACCAGGACGACGACTAATGGCTACACCTTC.